This T cell receptor (beta chain) was profiled in a study of long-term antiretroviral therapy in people with HIV. Samples were assayed with immunoSEQ v3.0 at survey level. The protocol was immunoSEQ multiplex PCR, while the TCRdb copy is restricted to in-frame clones and leaves out a portion. The sample has around 8,000 clones, roughly 82% seen once. V was shortened by 2 bases and J by 2 bases, with 10 bases between the two germline ends. CDR1 is ENHRY, CDR2 SYGVKD, per germline. The CDR3 loop spans 14 amino acids. It was in the United States that all participants with HIV were treated. Samples held about 1-11 million cryopreserved PBMC before DNA extraction.

The chain joins TRBV10-3 to TRBJ2-7; D not certain. The sequence was collected from a man aged 35 to 55 with HIV. The sequenced sample was unsorted PBMCs, obtained 0.1 years after starting antiretroviral therapy. The CDR3 sequence: CAISEPGLPYEQYF. CDR3 nucleotide sequence: TGTGCCATCAGTGAGCCGGGTCTCCCCTACGAGCAGTACTTC.